A single sample gave rise to the 27 T cell receptor beta chains below, sequenced in a study of blood T cell repertoires in COVID-19. The protocol was immunoSEQ multiplex PCR, while the TCRdb copy is restricted to in-frame clones and leaves out a portion. This sample has a few hundred thousand clones; around 89% occur once, and the top ten carry roughly a tenth. Sequencing was carried out using PBMCs or T cells enriched from blood (not recorded which). The receptors stem from a woman aged 40 to 50 who had recovered from COVID-19.

The chain joins TRBV19 to TRBJ1-2; 8 bases line up with TRBD1. The CDR3 is made up of 17 amino acids. V trimming: 5 bases; J trimming: 1 base; junction bases outside the gene matches: 12. Germline CDR1 is LNHDA and CDR2 is SQIVND (reference sequence). The CDR3 DNA reads as TGTGCCAGTAGTCCAAGACAGGGGAGGAGTTTTAACTATGGCTACACCTTC. Protein product: CASSPRQGRSFNYGYTF.

The chain joins TRBV11-3 to TRBJ2-7, with 7 bases matching TRBD1. V shed 5 bases and J 5 bases; nucleotides not matched to a gene: 18. This CDR3 contains 17 residues. Germline assignment: CDR1 SGHNT and CDR2 YENEEA. CDR3 bases: TGTGCCAGCAGCGTTCGTCCACACGAGGGGGCTGGTAACGAGCAGTACTTC. This sequence encodes CASSVRPHEGAGNEQYF.

The chain is built from TRBV18 and TRBJ1-1; D is perhaps TRBD1 (6 bases). From germline, CDR1 is KGHSH and CDR2 LQKENI. Trimming left V 2 bases short and J 3 bases short, with 10 bases between. This CDR3 is 14 amino acids long. The CDR3 loop reads CASSPTGLDTEAFF. The CDR3, as DNA: TGTGCCAGCTCACCAACAGGGTTGGACACTGAAGCTTTCTTT. Full variable domain (rest looked up from reference TRBV18 and TRBJ1-1): NAGVMQNPRHLVRRRGQEARLRCSPMKGHSHVYWYRQLPEEGLKFMVYLQKENIIDESGMPKERFSAEFPKEGPSILRIQQVVRGDSAAYFCASSPTGLDTEAFFGQGTRLTVV.

V usage is TRBV9 and J usage is TRBJ1-2, with 8 positions matching TRBD1. CDR3 length: 14 amino acids. Trimming removed 2 bases from V and 7 bases from J; junction bases left unmatched: 7. CDR1 SGDLS and CDR2 YYNGEE come from the germline V gene. The CDR3 here is CASSVDDRGAGYTF. CDR3 nucleotides: TGTGCCAGCAGCGTCGACGACAGGGGAGCTGGCTACACCTTC.

This clone appeared once. This chain joins TRBV24-1 and TRBJ1-1; weak D call: TRBD1 (5 bases). Per the germline V gene, CDR1 is KGHDR and CDR2 is SFDVKD. The CDR3 extends over 12 amino acids. Trimming removed 6 bases from V and 7 bases from J, with 11 bases in between. The CDR3 coding sequence is TGTGCCACCAGTAAGGGGTTGGATGAAGCTTTCTTT. Its protein is CATSKGLDEAFF.

The rearrangement uses TRBV19 and TRBJ2-7; 7 bases agree with TRBD1. The CDR3 is made up of 12 amino acids. Germline lookup yields CDR1 LNHDA and CDR2 SQIVND (reference sequence). The junction had 3 bases not matched to a gene; V was cut back by 5 bases and J by 5 bases. The CDR3, as DNA: TGTGCCAGTAGTCAGGGGGTCCACGAGCAGTACTTC. Protein sequence: CASSQGVHEQYF.

V usage is TRBV5-1 and J usage is TRBJ2-1, with a tentative D call TRBD2 (5 bases). Trimming pared 4 bases from V and 0 bases from J, leaving 11 bases between. The V gene's germline CDR1 is SGHRS and CDR2 YFSETQ. The CDR3 totals 15 residues. The CDR3 DNA is TGCGCCAGCAGCCCGCGGACTGTCTCCTACAATGAGCAGTTCTTC. Translating gives CASSPRTVSYNEQFF.

The chain employs TRBV28 and TRBJ1-1; TRBD1 matches at 7 bases. The junction had 9 bases not matched to a gene; V was cut back by 7 bases and J by 4 bases. The V gene's germline CDR1 is MDHEN and CDR2 SYDVKM. The CDR3 spans 14 residues. The CDR3 region is CASTTRDSFTEAFF. CDR3 DNA: TGTGCCAGCACCACTAGGGACAGTTTCACTGAAGCTTTCTTT.

The genes are TRBV5-1 and TRBJ1-2; D is ambiguous. Germline lookup yields CDR1 SGHRS and CDR2 YFSETQ. Trimming cost V 3 bases and J 3 bases, with 9 bases left between them. The CDR3 consists of 13 residues. In nucleotides, the CDR3 is TGCGCCAGCAGCTCGGGGATTTACTATGGCTACACCTTC. It is translated as CASSSGIYYGYTF. Full variable domain (remainder filled in from reference TRBV5-1 and TRBJ1-2): KAGVTQTPRYLIKTRGQQVTLSCSPISGHRSVSWYQQTPGQGLQFLFEYFSETQRNKGNFPGRFSGRQFSNSRSEMNVSTLELGDSALYLCASSSGIYYGYTFGSGTRLTVV.

V gene TRBV7-9 combines with J gene TRBJ1-3, with D perhaps matching TRBD1 (6 bases). Germline V gene data show CDR1 as SEHNR and CDR2 as FQNEAQ (reference sequence). The CDR3 extends over 15 amino acids. Trimming cost V 4 bases and J 0 bases, with 10 bases left between them. CDR3 nucleotides: TGTGCCAGCAGCTCCGGACAGAACTCTGGAAACACCATATATTTT. Translated, it gives CASSSGQNSGNTIYF.

Points on this clone: A junction boundary mismatches the germline segment, possibly from a read error. The chain uses TRBV11-3 and TRBJ1-6, with D maybe TRBD1 (6 bases). Per the germline V gene, CDR1 is SGHNT and CDR2 is YENEEA. The CDR3 sequence is 18 residues long. In DNA, the CDR3 is TGTGCCAGCACCTTAAGGTCCTTCGACAGGCCCTATAATTCACCCCTCCACTTT. Residues: CASTLRSFDRPYNSPLHF.

V is TRBV7-6 and J is TRBJ2-6; 7 bases match TRBD2. Germline loops: CDR1 SGHVS, CDR2 FNYEAQ. This CDR3 contains 19 residues. After removal of 5 bases from V and 0 bases from J, the junction contained 13 bases not matched to a gene. The CDR3 sequence: CASSPRGGLGPSGANVLTF. CDR3 coding DNA: TGTGCCAGCAGCCCTCGGGGAGGGCTGGGACCCTCTGGGGCCAACGTCCTGACTTTC.

The genes are TRBV10-3 and TRBJ2-1; 8 bases align to TRBD2. V dropped 2 bases and J dropped 9; count of bases not matched to a gene: 3. The CDR3 covers 13 residues. Germline V gene lookup returns CDR1 ENHRY and CDR2 SYGVKD. CDR3 protein: CAISEERGGEQFF. The CDR3 DNA reads as TGTGCCATCAGTGAGGAACGGGGGGGTGAGCAGTTCTTC.

The rearrangement joins TRBV10-3 to TRBJ1-5; D is perhaps TRBD1 (6 bases). Trimming pared 5 bases from V and 4 bases from J, leaving 18 bases between. The CDR3 is 16 amino acids. Germline CDR1 is ENHRY and CDR2 is SYGVKD. The CDR3 loop is CAISQGGARVNQPQHF. The DNA of the CDR3 is TGTGCCATCAGTCAAGGGGGGGCGCGGGTAAATCAGCCCCAGCATTTT.

J is TRBJ2-5 and V is TRBV11-1; possibly TRBD1 for D (7 bases). Trimming pared 5 bases from V and 0 bases from J, leaving 16 bases between. This CDR3 is built from 16 residues. Germline loops: CDR1 SGHAT, CDR2 FQDESV (reference sequence). CDR3: CASSRQGGGYQETQYF. CDR3 nucleotide sequence: TGTGCCAGCAGCAGACAGGGCGGAGGGTACCAAGAGACCCAGTACTTC.

The V call is TRBV9, the J call TRBJ2-1; 8 bases are a match to TRBD2. The V segment lost 4 bases and the J segment 10 bases; nucleotides outside the gene matches: 13. Germline V CDR1 and CDR2: SGDLS, YYNGEE. This CDR3 contains 15 residues. CDR3 amino acids: CASSLTSGRLGEQFF. For the CDR3, the DNA is TGTGCCAGCAGCCTCACTAGCGGCCGACTGGGGGAGCAGTTCTTC.

V gene TRBV15 combines with J gene TRBJ1-4; 8 bases line up with TRBD1. The J segment lost 10 bases and the V segment lost 3 bases, leaving 13 bases of the junction unmatched. Germline CDR1 and CDR2: LNHNV and YYDKDF (reference sequence). This CDR3 region has 16 residues. The CDR3 region has the DNA TGTGCCACCAGCAGGGACAGGGAACCCTCTTTGGGAAAACTGTTTTTT. It is translated as CATSRDREPSLGKLFF. Using reference TRBV15 and TRBJ1-4 for the parts outside the CDR3, the full variable domain is DAMVIQNPRYQVTQFGKPVTLSCSQTLNHNVMYWYQQKSSQAPKLLFHYYDKDFNNEADTPDNFQSRRPNTSFCFLDIRSPGLGDTAMYLCATSRDREPSLGKLFFGSGTQLSVL.

CDR3 in DNA: TGTGCCACCAGTGATTTGGCCGGGGGAGATTATAATTCACCCCTCCACTTT. Amino acid sequence: CATSDLAGGDYNSPLHF. V gene TRBV24-1 combines with J gene TRBJ1-6; the D gene is possibly TRBD1 (5 bases). Germline V gene data show CDR1 as KGHDR and CDR2 as SFDVKD. This CDR3 region has 17 residues. Trimming shortened V by 0 bases and J by 4 bases, and 12 bases separated the two germline ends.

This chain uses TRBV2 with TRBJ1-1; 7 bases are a match to TRBD1. The ends lost 0 bases at V and 4 bases at J; junction bases unmatched: 5. The CDR3 consists of 15 residues. Germline V gene data show CDR1 as SNHLY and CDR2 as FYNNEI. The CDR3 here is CASSEAGRGRTEAFF. The CDR3 coding sequence is TGTGCCAGCAGTGAAGCGGGTAGGGGGCGCACTGAAGCTTTCTTT.

The chain links TRBV4-3 to TRBJ2-7; D not certain. The V end was cut by 0 bases, the J end by 3 bases, with 9 bases between. Germline loops: CDR1 LGHNA, CDR2 YSLEER. CDR3 length: 14 residues. The DNA of the CDR3 is TGCGCCAGCAGCCAAGATAGAAGTTTCTACGAGCAGTACTTC. Its protein product is CASSQDRSFYEQYF.

The chain's CDR3 is CASSLLEGEAFF. In DNA, the CDR3 is TGTGCCAGCAGCTTATTAGAGGGCGAAGCTTTCTTT. The gene calls are TRBV7-2 and TRBJ1-1; D unresolved. Germline lookup yields CDR1 SGHTA and CDR2 FQGNSA. V was pared by 2 bases and J by 8 bases, with 9 bases between. CDR3 size: 12 residues.

The chain carries TRBV4-3 and TRBJ2-3; 10 bases line up with TRBD2. This CDR3 is 17 amino acids long. Germline V lookup: CDR1 LGHNA, CDR2 YSLEER. Germline trimming cut 0 bases from V and 4 bases from J; bases unmatched to any gene: 7. CDR3 region: CASSQEVGAGGADTQYF. The CDR3 region has the DNA TGCGCCAGCAGCCAAGAAGTCGGAGCGGGAGGGGCAGATACGCAGTATTTT.

V usage is TRBV11-3 and J usage is TRBJ2-1; TRBD2 agrees at 12 bases. The V segment lost 4 bases and the J segment 5 bases; nucleotides outside the gene matches: 6. CDR1 is SGHNT, CDR2 YENEEA, per germline. The CDR3 contains 16 residues. CDR3 sequence reads: CASSYLAGGPHNEQFF. CDR3 bases: TGTGCCAGCAGCTACCTAGCGGGAGGGCCCCACAATGAGCAGTTCTTC.

This sequence joins TRBV21-1 and TRBJ2-7; TRBD2, the D gene given by the table, was not confirmed from the DNA. TRBV21-1 is tagged as a pseudogene. The CDR3 contains 13 residues. CDR3 coding DNA: TGTGCCAGCAGGAGGGACTTGTCATACGAGCAGTACTTC. This encodes CASRRDLSYEQYF.

The chain combines TRBV12-3 or TRBV12-4 with TRBJ1-2; no reliable D call. Between the trimmed V and J ends, which lost 5 bases and 11 bases, there was a span of 12 bases. CDR3 length equals 11 residues. The CDR3 loop reads CASSITFSYTF. The CDR3 nucleotides read TGTGCCAGCAGTATTACATTCTCTTACACCTTC.

The V gene is TRBV18, the J gene TRBJ2-2; D is possibly TRBD2 (5 bases). CDR3 length: 14 residues. With 4 bases removed from V and 5 bases from J, the gap between germline ends came to 11 bases. Germline values: CDR1 KGHSH, CDR2 LQKENI. In DNA form, the CDR3 reads TGTGCCAGCTCACAACGGGGAGAAACCGGGGAGCTGTTTTTT. The encoded protein is CASSQRGETGELFF.

J is TRBJ2-7 and V is TRBV28; 8 bases align to TRBD1. This CDR3 comprises 16 residues. J was trimmed by 5 bases and V by 5 bases; bases with no gene match: 14. From germline, CDR1 is MDHEN and CDR2 SYDVKM. The CDR3 DNA reads as TGTGCCAGCAGTATCGTGAACAGGGGGGCGCGGAACGAGCAGTACTTC. Encoded protein: CASSIVNRGARNEQYF. Combining the CDR3 with reference TRBV28 and TRBJ2-7 gives the whole variable domain DVKVTQSSRYLVKRTGEKVFLECVQDMDHENMFWYRQDPGLGLRLIYFSYDVKMKEKGDIPEGYSVSREKKERFSLILESASTNQTSMYLCASSIVNRGARNEQYFGPGTRLTVT.